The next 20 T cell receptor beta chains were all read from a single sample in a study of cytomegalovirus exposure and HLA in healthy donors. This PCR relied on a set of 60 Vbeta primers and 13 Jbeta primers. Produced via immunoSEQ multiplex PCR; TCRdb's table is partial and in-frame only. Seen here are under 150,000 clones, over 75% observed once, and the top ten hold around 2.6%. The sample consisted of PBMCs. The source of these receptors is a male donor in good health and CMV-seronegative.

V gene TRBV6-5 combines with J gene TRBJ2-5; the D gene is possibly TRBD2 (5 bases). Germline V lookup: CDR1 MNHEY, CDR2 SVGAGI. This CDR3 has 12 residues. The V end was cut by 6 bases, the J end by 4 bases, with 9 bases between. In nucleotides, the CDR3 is TGTGCCAGCAGATCCGGAGGAGAGACCCAGTACTTC. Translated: CASRSGGETQYF.

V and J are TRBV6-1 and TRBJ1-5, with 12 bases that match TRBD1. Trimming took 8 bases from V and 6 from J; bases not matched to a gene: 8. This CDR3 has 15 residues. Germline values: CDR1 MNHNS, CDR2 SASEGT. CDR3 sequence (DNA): TGTGCCAGCTTTGGGGACAGGGGGCTTGTTCAGCCCCAGCATTTT. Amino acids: CASFGDRGLVQPQHF.

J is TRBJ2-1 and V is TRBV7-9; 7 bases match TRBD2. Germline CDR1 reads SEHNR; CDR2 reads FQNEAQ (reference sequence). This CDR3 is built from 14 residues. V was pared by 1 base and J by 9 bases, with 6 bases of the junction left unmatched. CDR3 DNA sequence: TGTGCCAGCAGCTTAGGGACTAGGAATCGTGAGCAGTTCTTC. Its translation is CASSLGTRNREQFF.

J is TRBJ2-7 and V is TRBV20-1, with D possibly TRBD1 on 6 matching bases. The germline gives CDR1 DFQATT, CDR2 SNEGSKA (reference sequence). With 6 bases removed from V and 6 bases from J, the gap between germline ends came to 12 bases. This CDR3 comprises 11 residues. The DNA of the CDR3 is TGCAGTGCGAGACAGGTAACCGAGCAGTACTTC. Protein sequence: CSARQVTEQYF.

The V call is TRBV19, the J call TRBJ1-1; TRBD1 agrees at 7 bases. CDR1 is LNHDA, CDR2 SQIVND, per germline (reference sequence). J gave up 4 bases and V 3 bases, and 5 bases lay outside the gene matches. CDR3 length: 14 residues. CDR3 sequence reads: CASSIGQVGTEAFF. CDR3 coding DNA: TGTGCCAGTAGTATCGGACAGGTCGGCACTGAAGCTTTCTTT.

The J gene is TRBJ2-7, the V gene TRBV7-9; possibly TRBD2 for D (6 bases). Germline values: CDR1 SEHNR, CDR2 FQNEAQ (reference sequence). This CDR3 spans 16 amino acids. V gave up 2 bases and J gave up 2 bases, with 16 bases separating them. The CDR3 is CASSLPKTGDPYEQYF. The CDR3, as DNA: TGTGCCAGCAGCTTACCCAAAACGGGAGACCCCTACGAGCAGTACTTC.

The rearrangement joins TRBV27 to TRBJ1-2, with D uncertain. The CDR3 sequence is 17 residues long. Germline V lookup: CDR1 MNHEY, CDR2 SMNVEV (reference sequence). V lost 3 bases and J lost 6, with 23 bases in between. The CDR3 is CASSLTSGPPFVDGYTF. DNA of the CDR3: TGTGCCAGCAGTTTGACCTCGGGTCCTCCCTTCGTGGATGGCTACACCTTC.

As DNA, the CDR3 is TGCGCCAGCAGCTTCCTCGTCAACACCGGGGAGCTGTTTTTT. Translating gives CASSFLVNTGELFF. V gene TRBV5-1 combines with J gene TRBJ2-2; D unclear. The CDR3 is made up of 14 amino acids. Per germline, CDR1 SGHRS and CDR2 YFSETQ. Trimming stripped 2 bases from V and 2 bases from J, with 7 bases between.

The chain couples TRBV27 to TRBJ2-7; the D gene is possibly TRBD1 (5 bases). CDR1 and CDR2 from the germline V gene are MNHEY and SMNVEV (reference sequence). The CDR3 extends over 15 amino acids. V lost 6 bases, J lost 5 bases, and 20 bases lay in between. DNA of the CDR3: TGTGCCAGCAGCAACACAGCATGGGGCTGGGACGAGCAGTACTTC. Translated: CASSNTAWGWDEQYF.

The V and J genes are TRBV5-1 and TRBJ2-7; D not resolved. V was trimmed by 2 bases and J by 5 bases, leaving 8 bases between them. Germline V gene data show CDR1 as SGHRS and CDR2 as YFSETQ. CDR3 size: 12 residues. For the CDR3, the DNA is TGCGCCAGCAGCTTAAACAGTGACGAGCAGTACTTC. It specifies CASSLNSDEQYF. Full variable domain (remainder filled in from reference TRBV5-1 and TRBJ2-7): KAGVTQTPRYLIKTRGQQVTLSCSPISGHRSVSWYQQTPGQGLQFLFEYFSETQRNKGNFPGRFSGRQFSNSRSEMNVSTLELGDSALYLCASSLNSDEQYFGPGTRLTVT.

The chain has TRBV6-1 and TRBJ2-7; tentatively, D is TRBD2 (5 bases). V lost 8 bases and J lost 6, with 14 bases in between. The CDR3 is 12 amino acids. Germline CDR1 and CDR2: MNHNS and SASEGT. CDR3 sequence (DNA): TGTGCCAGCCGACCCGGACTCGGCGAGCAGTACTTC. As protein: CASRPGLGEQYF.

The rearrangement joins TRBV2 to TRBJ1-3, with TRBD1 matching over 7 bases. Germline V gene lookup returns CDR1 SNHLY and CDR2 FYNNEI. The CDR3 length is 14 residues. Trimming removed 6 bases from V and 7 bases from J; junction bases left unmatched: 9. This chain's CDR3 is CASSADRDLNTIYF. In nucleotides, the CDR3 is TGTGCCAGCAGCGCCGACAGGGATCTGAACACCATATATTTT.

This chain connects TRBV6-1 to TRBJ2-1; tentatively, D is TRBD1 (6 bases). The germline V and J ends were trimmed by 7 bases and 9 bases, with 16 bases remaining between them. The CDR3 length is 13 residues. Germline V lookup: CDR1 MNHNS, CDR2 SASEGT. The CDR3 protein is CASIPTGDSEQFF. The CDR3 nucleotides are TGTGCCAGCATCCCGACAGGCGATAGTGAGCAGTTCTTC.

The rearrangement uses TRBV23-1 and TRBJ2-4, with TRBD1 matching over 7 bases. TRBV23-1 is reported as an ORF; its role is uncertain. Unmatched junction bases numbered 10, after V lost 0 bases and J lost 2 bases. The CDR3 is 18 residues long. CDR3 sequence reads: CASSQSIYRGRSKNIQYF. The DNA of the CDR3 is TGCGCCAGCAGTCAATCTATATACAGGGGACGTTCCAAAAACATTCAGTACTTC.

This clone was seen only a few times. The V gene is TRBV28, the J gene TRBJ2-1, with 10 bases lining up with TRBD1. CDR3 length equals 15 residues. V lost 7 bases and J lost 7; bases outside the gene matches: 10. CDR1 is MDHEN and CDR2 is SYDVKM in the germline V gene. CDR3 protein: CASILAGQGGNEQFF. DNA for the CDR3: TGTGCCAGCATCCTCGCCGGACAGGGGGGGAATGAGCAGTTCTTC.

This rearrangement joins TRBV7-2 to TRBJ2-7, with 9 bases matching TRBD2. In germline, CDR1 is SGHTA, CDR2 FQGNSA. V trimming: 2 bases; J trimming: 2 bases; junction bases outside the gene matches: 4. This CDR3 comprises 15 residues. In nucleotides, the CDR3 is TGTGCCAGCAGCTTAAGCGGGAGGACCCCCTACGAGCAGTACTTC. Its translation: CASSLSGRTPYEQYF.

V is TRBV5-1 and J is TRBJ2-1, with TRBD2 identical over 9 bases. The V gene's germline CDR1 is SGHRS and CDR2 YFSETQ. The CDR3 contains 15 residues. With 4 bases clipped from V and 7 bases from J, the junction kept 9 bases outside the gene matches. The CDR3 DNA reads TGCGCCAGCAGCCACGGACTAGCGTTGTTGAATGAGCAGTTCTTC. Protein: CASSHGLALLNEQFF.

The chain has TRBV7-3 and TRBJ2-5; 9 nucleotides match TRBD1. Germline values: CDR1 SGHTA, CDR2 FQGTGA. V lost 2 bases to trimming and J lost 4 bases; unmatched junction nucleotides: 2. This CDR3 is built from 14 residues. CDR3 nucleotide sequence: TGTGCCAGCAGCTTATGGGGACAGGGAGAGACCCAGTACTTC. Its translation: CASSLWGQGETQYF.

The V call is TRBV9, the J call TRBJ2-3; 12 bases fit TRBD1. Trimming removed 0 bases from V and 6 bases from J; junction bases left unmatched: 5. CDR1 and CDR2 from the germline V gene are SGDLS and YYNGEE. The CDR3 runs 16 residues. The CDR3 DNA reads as TGTGCCAGCAGCGTAGAAGGGACAGGGGGCGCGGATACGCAGTATTTT. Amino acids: CASSVEGTGGADTQYF.

The CDR3: CASSVGGQGRIETQYF. The DNA of the CDR3 is TGTGCCAGCAGCGTAGGGGGACAGGGAAGGATAGAGACCCAGTACTTC. The chain links TRBV9 to TRBJ2-5; 9 nucleotides align to TRBD1. The CDR3 extends over 16 amino acids. V trimming: 0 bases; J trimming: 4 bases; junction bases outside the gene matches: 7. From germline, CDR1 is SGDLS and CDR2 YYNGEE.